The 14 T cell receptor beta chains in this list originate from one sample, sequenced in a study of beta chain features in type 1 diabetes. Study-level results: Patients with Type 1 diabetes showed moderately but significantly shorter TCRB CDR3s in all four CD4+ subsets.

Expressed TCRB transcripts were sequenced because the entire RNA isolate underwent reverse transcription. The method was immunoSEQ multiplex PCR; TCRdb's version includes in-frame clones alone and lacks a portion of them. The data contain about 650,000 clones, 12% of them seen just once; the ten biggest clones take up roughly 0.12%. These receptors have no known antigen. What was sequenced was naive CD4+ T cells from blood. The origin of the receptors is a man in his thirties or forties with type 1 diabetes.

Points on this clone: The same CDR3 also results from other DNA sequences found in this sample. As DNA, the CDR3 is TGCGCCAGCAGCTTGGGGCAGGCTGGGGCCAACGTCCTGACTTTC. It specifies CASSLGQAGANVLTF. J is TRBJ2-6 and V is TRBV5-1; no definite D call. This CDR3 is built from 15 residues. Trimming left V 0 bases short and J 2 bases short, with 6 bases between. Germline CDR1 SGHRS, CDR2 YFSETQ.

The chain is built from TRBV9 and TRBJ1-4; TRBD1 might be the D (5 bases). Trimming took 0 bases from V and 3 from J, leaving 12 bases between them. CDR1 SGDLS and CDR2 YYNGEE come from the germline V gene. The CDR3 length is 16 residues. The CDR3 sequence is CASSVGAPGANEKLFF. DNA for the CDR3: TGTGCCAGCAGCGTAGGGGCACCGGGGGCTAATGAAAAACTGTTTTTT.

To note about this clone: Other DNA sequences in this specimen translate into the identical CDR3. CDR3 bases: TGCAGCGTTGAAAGGGGGGCAGGTGGCACAGATACGCAGTATTTT. Protein sequence: CSVERGAGGTDTQYF. The genes are TRBV29-1 and TRBJ2-3, with D perhaps given as TRBD1 or TRBD2 (6 bases each). The germline V gene encodes CDR1 SQVTM and CDR2 ANQGSEA. V lost 2 bases and J 1 base, leaving 13 bases between the germline ends. The CDR3 contains 15 residues.

The rearrangement links TRBV29-1 to TRBJ2-3; D ambiguous. The germline V and J ends were trimmed by 4 bases and 2 bases, with 16 bases remaining between them. This CDR3 region has 15 residues. Germline values: CDR1 SQVTM, CDR2 ANQGSEA. In DNA form, the CDR3 reads TGCAGCGTTGGGCCGGAATTACTACTCACAGATACGCAGTATTTT. Residues: CSVGPELLLTDTQYF.

This rearrangement joins TRBV28 to TRBJ1-2; 7 bases map to TRBD1. From germline, CDR1 is MDHEN and CDR2 SYDVKM. This CDR3 contains 13 residues. The V gene end was trimmed by 8 bases and the J gene end by 8 bases; junction bases not matched to a gene: 11. CDR3 bases: TGTGCCAGCCGAACTCGACAGGGAGGCGGCTACACCTTC. Translated: CASRTRQGGGYTF.

This clone was observed a few times. The chain couples TRBV9 to TRBJ2-5; maybe TRBD2 (6 bases). The germline gives CDR1 SGDLS, CDR2 YYNGEE. The CDR3 extends over 16 amino acids. V was clipped by 6 bases and J by 1 base, with 19 bases between them. CDR3 amino acids: CASTKSEGTLQETQYF. Here the CDR3 DNA reads TGTGCCAGCACCAAGAGTGAGGGGACTCTCCAAGAGACCCAGTACTTC.

This clone appeared once. The rearrangement uses TRBV6-5 and TRBJ2-3; D gene ambiguous. The CDR3 totals 13 residues. The V end was cut by 2 bases, the J end by 8 bases, with 11 bases between. Per germline, CDR1 MNHEY and CDR2 SVGAGI. The CDR3, as DNA: TGTGCCAGCAGTTACCGGATGGGCGCTACGCAGTATTTT. Its translation is CASSYRMGATQYF.

This clone has only a few counts. A junction boundary mismatches the germline segment, possibly from a read error. The rearrangement joins TRBV7-7 to TRBJ2-3, with TRBD2 matching over 8 bases. CDR1 is SSHAT, CDR2 FNYEAQ, per germline (reference sequence). The CDR3 runs to 13 residues. CDR3 loop: CASSLTGGDTQYF. The CDR3 bases are TGTGCTAGCAGCTTAACGGGGGGGGATACGCAGTATTTT.

There are a few counts of this clone. The J gene is TRBJ2-5, the V gene TRBV5-1; 8 bases map to TRBD2. Germline CDR1 SGHRS, CDR2 YFSETQ. V lost 0 bases and J lost 4; bases outside the gene matches: 14. The CDR3 spans 18 residues. The CDR3 bases are TGCGCCAGCAGCTTGGAATCTAGCCGGGGGGGCGGTTCAGAGACCCAGTACTTC. Translated: CASSLESSRGGGSETQYF.

This clone was counted between two and nine times. The V and J genes are TRBV6-1 and TRBJ1-1; D gene uncertain. V lost 5 bases, J lost 4 bases, and 11 bases lay in between. The CDR3 totals 13 residues. The germline CDR1 and CDR2 sequences are MNHNS and SASEGT. CDR3 coding DNA: TGTGCCAGCAGTCCCTTGGGTGGCACTGAAGCTTTCTTT. Encoded protein: CASSPLGGTEAFF.

The chain has TRBV10-3 and TRBJ1-1, with unresolved D. There are 13 residues in the CDR3. Trimming stripped 2 bases from V and 6 bases from J, with 10 bases between. Germline CDR1 reads ENHRY; CDR2 reads SYGVKD. This CDR3 reads CAISELWGSEAFF. The CDR3 DNA is TGTGCCATCAGTGAGCTCTGGGGATCTGAAGCTTTCTTT.

This clone was seen a handful of times. The gene calls are TRBV14 and TRBJ1-2; TRBD1 might be the D (5 bases). This CDR3 is 14 amino acids long. Trimming shortened V by 4 bases and J by 3 bases, and 12 bases separated the two germline ends. Germline CDR1 and CDR2: SGHDN and FVKESK. The CDR3 bases are TGTGCCAGCAGCCCTATGGGACGGTACTATGGCTACACCTTC. The encoded protein is CASSPMGRYYGYTF. The full variable domain, in which reference TRBV14 and TRBJ1-2 provide the parts outside the CDR3, is EAGVTQFPSHSVIEKGQTVTLRCDPISGHDNLYWYRRVMGKEIKFLLHFVKESKQDESGMPNNRFLAERTGGTYSTLKVQPAELEDSGVYFCASSPMGRYYGYTFGSGTRLTVV.

V is TRBV9 and J is TRBJ2-3, with 7 bases lining up with TRBD2. This CDR3 is built from 14 residues. Looked up from germline, CDR1 is SGDLS and CDR2 is YYNGEE. After removal of 3 bases from V and 7 bases from J, the junction contained 8 bases not matched to a gene. The DNA of the CDR3 is TGTGCCAGCAGCGCTAGCGGCTCCAGATATACGCAGTATTTT. Amino acids: CASSASGSRYTQYF.

This clone was seen more than once but under ten times. The chain is built from TRBV4-3 and TRBJ1-1; 7 bases are shared with TRBD1. Germline V CDR1 and CDR2: LGHNA, YSLEER. V was clipped by 0 bases and J by 2 bases; unmatched bases: 12. This CDR3 contains 18 residues. The CDR3 spells CASSQDLWDSKTNTEAFF. In nucleotides, the CDR3 is TGCGCCAGCAGCCAAGATCTATGGGACAGCAAAACTAACACTGAAGCTTTCTTT.